This T cell receptor (beta chain) derives from a study of cytomegalovirus exposure and HLA in healthy donors. Both 60 Vbeta primers and 13 Jbeta primers went into the PCR. Profiled with immunoSEQ multiplex PCR; TCRdb holds only in-frame clones, not every one. Here the sample spans about 170,000 clones, 85% being singletons. In germline, CDR1 is LNHDA, CDR2 SQIVND (reference sequence). V gave up 6 bases and J gave up 0 bases, with 8 bases separating them. The CDR3 is 13 amino acids. This chain links TRBV19 with TRBJ1-1; D is unclear. The sample was PBMCs. The TCR originated in a boy aged 2 to 9 in good health and CMV-seronegative. The CDR3 is CASSLEMNTEAFF. The CDR3 DNA follows: TGTGCCAGTAGCCTAGAAATGAACACTGAAGCTTTCTTT.